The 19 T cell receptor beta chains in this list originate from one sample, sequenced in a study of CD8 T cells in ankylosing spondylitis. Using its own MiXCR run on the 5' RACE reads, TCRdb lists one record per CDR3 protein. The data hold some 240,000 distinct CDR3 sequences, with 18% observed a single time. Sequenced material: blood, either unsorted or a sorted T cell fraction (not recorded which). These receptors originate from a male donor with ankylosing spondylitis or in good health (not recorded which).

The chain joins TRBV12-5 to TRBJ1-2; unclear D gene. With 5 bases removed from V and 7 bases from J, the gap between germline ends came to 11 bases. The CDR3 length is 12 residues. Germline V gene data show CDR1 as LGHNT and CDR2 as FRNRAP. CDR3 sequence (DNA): TGTGCTAGTGGTCAGGACCAGTTTGGCTACACCTTC. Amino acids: CASGQDQFGYTF.

The CDR3 is CASSLEAGESYGYTF. The CDR3 region has the DNA TGCGCCAGCAGCTTGGAGGCAGGGGAGTCCTATGGCTACACCTTC. The chain recombines TRBV5-1 with TRBJ1-2; a possible D gene is TRBD1 (6 bases). The CDR3 spans 15 residues. The germline V gene has CDR1 SGHRS and CDR2 YFSETQ. Trimming removed 0 bases at V and 4 bases at J, with 13 bases between.

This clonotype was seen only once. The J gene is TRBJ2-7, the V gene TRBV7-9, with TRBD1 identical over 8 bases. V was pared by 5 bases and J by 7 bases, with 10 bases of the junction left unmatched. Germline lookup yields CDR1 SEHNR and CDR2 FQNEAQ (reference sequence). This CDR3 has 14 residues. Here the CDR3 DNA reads TGTGCCAGCAGCGGCCGGGACAGGTACGAGGAGCAGTACTTC. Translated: CASSGRDRYEEQYF.

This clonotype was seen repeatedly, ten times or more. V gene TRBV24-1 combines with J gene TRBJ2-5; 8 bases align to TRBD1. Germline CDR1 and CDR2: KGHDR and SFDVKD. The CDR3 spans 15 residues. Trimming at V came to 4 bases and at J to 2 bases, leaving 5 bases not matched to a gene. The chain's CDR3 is CATSEGTGYQETQYF. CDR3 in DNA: TGTGCCACCAGTGAAGGGACAGGCTATCAAGAGACCCAGTACTTC.

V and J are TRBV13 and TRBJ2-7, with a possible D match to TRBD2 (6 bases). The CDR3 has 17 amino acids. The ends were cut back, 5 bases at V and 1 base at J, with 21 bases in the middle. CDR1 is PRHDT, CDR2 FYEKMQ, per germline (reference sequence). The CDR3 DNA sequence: TGTGCCAGCAGCCAAGGTGGTAGCGGCCTTTCGTCCTACGAGCAGTACTTC. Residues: CASSQGGSGLSSYEQYF.

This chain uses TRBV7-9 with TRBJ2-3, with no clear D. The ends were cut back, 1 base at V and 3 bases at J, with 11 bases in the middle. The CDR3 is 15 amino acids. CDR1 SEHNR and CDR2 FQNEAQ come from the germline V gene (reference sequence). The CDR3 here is CASSLVGIVTDTQYF. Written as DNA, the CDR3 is TGTGCCAGCAGCTTAGTGGGGATCGTGACAGATACGCAGTATTTT.

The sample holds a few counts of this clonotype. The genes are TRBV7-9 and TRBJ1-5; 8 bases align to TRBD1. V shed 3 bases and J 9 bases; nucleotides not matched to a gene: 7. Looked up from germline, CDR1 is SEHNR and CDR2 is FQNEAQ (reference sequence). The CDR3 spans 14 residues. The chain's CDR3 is CASSFQGADGPQHF. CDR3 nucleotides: TGTGCCAGCAGCTTTCAGGGGGCCGATGGGCCCCAGCATTTT.

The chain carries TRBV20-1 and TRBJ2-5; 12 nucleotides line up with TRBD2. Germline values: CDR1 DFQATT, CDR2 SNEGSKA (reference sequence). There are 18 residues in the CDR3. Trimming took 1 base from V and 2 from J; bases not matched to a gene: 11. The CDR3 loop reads CSARGGLAGGAGQETQYF. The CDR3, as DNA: TGCAGTGCTAGAGGAGGTCTAGCGGGAGGGGCTGGACAAGAGACCCAGTACTTC.

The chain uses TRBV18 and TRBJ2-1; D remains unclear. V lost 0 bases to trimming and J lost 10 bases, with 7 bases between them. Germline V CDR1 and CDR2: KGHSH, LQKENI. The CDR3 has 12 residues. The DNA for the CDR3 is TGTGCCAGCTCACCACCGTCCTCGGAGCAGTTCTTC. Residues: CASSPPSSEQFF.

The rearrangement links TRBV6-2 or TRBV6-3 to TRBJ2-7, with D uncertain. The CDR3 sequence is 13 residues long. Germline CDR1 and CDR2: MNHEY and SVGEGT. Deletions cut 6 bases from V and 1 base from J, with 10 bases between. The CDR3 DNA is TGTGCCAGCAGCCTCCAAGAATCCTACGAGCAGTACTTC. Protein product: CASSLQESYEQYF.

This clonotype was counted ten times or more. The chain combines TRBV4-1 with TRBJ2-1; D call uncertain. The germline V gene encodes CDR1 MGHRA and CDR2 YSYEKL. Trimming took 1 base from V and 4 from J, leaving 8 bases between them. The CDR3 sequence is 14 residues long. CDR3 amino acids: CASSQVDVYNEQFF. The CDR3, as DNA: TGCGCCAGCAGCCAAGTCGACGTATACAATGAGCAGTTCTTC.

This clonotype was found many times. The CDR3 is CATSRVGNEQFF. The CDR3 coding sequence is TGTGCCACCAGCAGAGTGGGCAATGAGCAGTTCTTC. The chain uses TRBV15 and TRBJ2-1; D is unclear. This CDR3 is built from 12 residues. Trimming pared 1 base from V and 6 bases from J, leaving 4 bases between. Germline CDR1 LNHNV, CDR2 YYDKDF (reference sequence).

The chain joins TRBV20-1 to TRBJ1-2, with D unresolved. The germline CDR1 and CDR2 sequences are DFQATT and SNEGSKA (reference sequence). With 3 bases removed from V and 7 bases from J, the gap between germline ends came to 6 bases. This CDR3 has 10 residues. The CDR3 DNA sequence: TGCAGTGCTAGTGAACTTGGCTACACCTTC. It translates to CSASELGYTF.

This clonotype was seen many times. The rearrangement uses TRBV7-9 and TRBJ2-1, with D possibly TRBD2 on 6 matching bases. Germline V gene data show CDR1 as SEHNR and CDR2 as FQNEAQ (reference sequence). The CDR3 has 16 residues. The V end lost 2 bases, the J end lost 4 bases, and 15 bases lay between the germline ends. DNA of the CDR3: TGTGCCAGCAGCTTACCCGTGGCGGGATCATACAATGAGCAGTTCTTC. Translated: CASSLPVAGSYNEQFF.

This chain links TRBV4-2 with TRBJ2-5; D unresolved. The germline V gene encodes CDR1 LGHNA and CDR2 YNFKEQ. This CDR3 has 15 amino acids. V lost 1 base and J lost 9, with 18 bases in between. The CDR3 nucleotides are TGTGCCAGCAGCCAAGTCCCAATGGGTCTAGGATCCCAGTACTTC. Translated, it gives CASSQVPMGLGSQYF.

The CDR3 DNA sequence: TGTGCCAGCAGCTCCCGGACGGTGAACACCGGGGAGCTGTTTTTT. Encoded protein: CASSSRTVNTGELFF. The chain recombines TRBV11-2 with TRBJ2-2; D uncertain. This CDR3 has 15 residues. The V gene's germline CDR1 is SGHAT and CDR2 FQNNGV. Trimming removed 4 bases from V and 1 base from J, with 10 bases in between.

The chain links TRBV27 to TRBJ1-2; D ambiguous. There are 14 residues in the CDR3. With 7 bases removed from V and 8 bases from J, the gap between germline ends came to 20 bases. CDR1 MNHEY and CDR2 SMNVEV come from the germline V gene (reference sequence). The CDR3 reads CASITKGVFYGYTF. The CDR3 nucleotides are TGTGCCAGCATAACAAAAGGAGTTTTCTACGGCTACACCTTC.

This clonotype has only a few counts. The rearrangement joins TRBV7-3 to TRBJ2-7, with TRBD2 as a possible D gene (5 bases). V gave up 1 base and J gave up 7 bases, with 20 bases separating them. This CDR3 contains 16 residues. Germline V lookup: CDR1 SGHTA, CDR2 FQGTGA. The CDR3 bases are TGTGCCAGCAGCTTAATGGGTCCGAGCCTGGGAGAAGAGCAGTACTTC. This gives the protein CASSLMGPSLGEEQYF.

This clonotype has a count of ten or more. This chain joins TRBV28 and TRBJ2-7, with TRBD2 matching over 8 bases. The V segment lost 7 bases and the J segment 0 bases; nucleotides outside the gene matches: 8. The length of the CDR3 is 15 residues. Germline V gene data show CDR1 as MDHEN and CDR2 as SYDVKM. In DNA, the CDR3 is TGTGCCAGCAACAGAGCGGGAGCGAACTCCTACGAGCAGTACTTC. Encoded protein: CASNRAGANSYEQYF.